Detailed here is one TCR beta chain. Its antigen is unidentified. These data are taken from a study of Ad26.COV2.S vaccination and SARS-CoV-2 variants. Regarding treatment: some 19 received Ad26.COV2.S at low or high dose, single or two shots; five or six received placebo; per-sample allocation not given. Each sample was drawn 63 days after the first injection (of vaccine or placebo). The V end was cut by 4 bases, the J end by 1 base, with 11 bases between. The CDR3 spans 15 residues. Per the germline V gene, CDR1 is LNHNV and CDR2 is YYDKDF (reference sequence). Repertoires were generated with immunoSEQ multiplex PCR, while TCRdb's copy carries only in-frame clones and drops some. This sample yields hundreds of thousands of clones, of which about 88% are seen a single time; 2.5% to 3% belongs to the top ten. Study results and caveats: People who got the vaccine or the placebo had similar non-spike TCR breadth. Placebo recipients showed lower spike-specific TCR breadth than vaccinees. Reported post-vaccination CD8+ and CD4+ T cell responses to spike showed substantial breadth.

The clonotype comes from a person aged 18-65 years who received the Ad26.COV2.S COVID-19 vaccine or a placebo. The sample consisted of peripheral blood, taken in a trial of Ad26.COV2.S vaccine versus placebo. This sequence joins TRBV15 and TRBJ2-1, with unresolved D. The CDR3 coding sequence is TGTGCCACCAGCACTGGGAAGGTTTCCTACAATGAGCAGTTCTTC. Translation: CATSTGKVSYNEQFF.